This T cell receptor beta chain appears in the sequencing data of a study of identical twins (dated by TCRdb to 2016 to 2017). In the study overall: To test whether fetal clonotypes persist, the study used deep sequencing on TCR alpha and beta repertoires from monozygotic twins, unrelated adults of various ages, and cord blood. Replicate twin experiments were performed at different times using different library preparation protocols to rule out contamination.

The CDR3 measures 13 amino acids from cysteine to phenylalanine. Just CDR3 DNA is preserved here, 39 bases in frame from base 1. The V end loses 2 bases and the J end loses 9 bases, and a stretch of 11 bases separates them. CDR1 MNHEY and CDR2 SVGEGT are derived from the germline V gene. The library was generated by 5' RACE. The data were produced on an Illumina HiSeq 2000. Template switching added a universal primer binding site, and the final cDNA carried a unique molecular identifier that allowed TCR cDNA molecules to be counted accurately. First-strand cDNA for TCR alpha and beta chains was synthesized from specific primers in the conserved constant-segment region. To control for contamination, each cDNA library was double barcoded with a SMART-Mk sample barcode plus Illumina barcodes. TruSeq adapter sequences and Illumina sample barcodes were added in two successive PCR steps. TCR alpha and beta cDNA libraries were sequenced on the Illumina HiSeq platform with custom primers. Concerning the study's data processing: MiGEC was used to process raw reads and extract unique molecular identifiers, and MiXCR was used to find CDR3 positions. Recombination models were inferred per individual with the repgenHMM and IGoR tools using an EM algorithm. Shared clonotype analysis was performed with the tcR package in R, normalizing sharing by the product of cloneset sizes. To study raw recombination free of thymic and clonal selection effects, out-of-frame nonproductive sequences were analyzed. TCRdb trimmed the raw reads at Q25, called clones with MiXCR and kept productive beta chains. Identical CDR3 proteins give one entry, which carries the most common genes and DNA. The V and J calls were determined by TCRdb, not by the authors. This sample lists 570,000 or so distinct CDR3 sequences; 9.6% were detected once. Of the sample, under 3.5% is held by the ten largest clones.

Every donor in the study was a healthy Caucasian. The twin cohort consisted of three pairs of female monozygotic twins, all aged roughly 18 to 30 years. The RNA used for TCR libraries was isolated from peripheral blood mononuclear cells. Study-level results and caveats: The excess sharing between twins in beta out-of-frame sequences was weaker because fewer shared sequences reduced the signal-to-noise ratio. Invariant T cells such as MAIT and iNKT could partly confound zero-insertion analyses, although diverse VJ usage argued against such confounding for most clonotypes. Abundant cord blood beta clonotypes carried fewer insertions; young adult naive repertoires showed a weaker similar trend, while memory repertoires showed none. Out-of-frame TCR alpha sequences shared between twins showed an excess of low generation-probability sequences compared with coincidental sharing between unrelated individuals. In monozygotic twins, out-of-frame TCR alpha sharing was systematically underestimated by recombination models, although the models agreed with sharing between unrelated individuals. Because the same donors could not be followed over many years, the conclusions depended on cross-sectional statistical analysis.

In its sample, this clonotype was seen a few times. The specificity of this receptor is unknown. It has no much larger one-base neighbor in the sample; base qualities were not kept. The data were also submitted as part of a second study, on yellow fever vaccine responses in identical twins. As the second publication notes: According to the authors, the vaccine-induced T cell response in identical twins seemed to be partly convergent and partly specific to each individual. In identical twins, the study followed T cell clones that responded to the vaccine with precision.

Sequencing was done on a sample of PBMCs. The chain is assembled from TRBV6-2 or TRBV6-3 and TRBJ2-4; the D segment could be TRBD2, given 5 matching bases. This sequence was found in a woman aged 18-29 years in good health. The CDR3 protein: CASSYTDRGIQYF. The DNA reads TGTGCCAGCAGTTACACCGACCGGGGCATTCAGTACTTC.